Listed below are T cell receptor beta chains from one sample, sequenced in a study of T cell responses to AZD1222 COVID-19 vaccine. TCRdb's copy holds only in-frame clones and misses some; the assay was immunoSEQ multiplex PCR. The data contain about 110,000 clones, approximately 90% of them singletons. This specimen was peripheral blood, taken 28 days after the second AZD1222 dose. Source of these receptors: an adult who received the AZD1222 COVID-19 vaccine. The CDR3 runs from the conserved cysteine through the conserved F or W. A D gene is named only where the DNA matches it firmly. Size is stated for part of the rows, as once, few or many counts, or as a class when the clone is expanded.

clone size	V gene	J gene	D gene	CDR3 DNA	CDR3 protein
.	TRBV6-5	TRBJ2-3	TRBD2	TGTGCCAGCAGTTACTCGATAACGGGGGGGCAGGATACGCAGTATTTT	CASSYSITGGQDTQYF
.	TRBV19	TRBJ2-3	TRBD2	TGTGCCAGTAGTATTCCGGGCGGGGGGCGCACAGATACGCAGTATTTT	CASSIPGGGRTDTQYF
.	TRBV14	TRBJ2-1	.	TGTGCCAGCAGCCTGTGGGACGTTCGTGGTGAGCAGTTCTTC	CASSLWDVRGEQFF
.	TRBV5-1	TRBJ2-5	.	TGCGCCAGCAGCTTCTCTGGGAAAGAAGAGACCCAGTACTTC	CASSFSGKEETQYF
.	TRBV19	TRBJ1-5	TRBD1	TGTGCCAGTAGTACTTTGACAGGGGGACGGCAGCCCCAGCATTTT	CASSTLTGGRQPQHF
.	TRBV10-3	TRBJ2-1	.	TGTGCCATCAGTGGGGGACCACATACCTACAATGAGCAGTTCTTC	CAISGGPHTYNEQFF
.	TRBV19	TRBJ1-5	.	TGTGCCAGTAGTATGGGAGTTTTGGATAGCAATCAGCCCCAGCATTTT	CASSMGVLDSNQPQHF
.	TRBV7-9	TRBJ2-1	.	TGTGCCAGCAGCTTAATCCCCGGAGAAAGGGGGAATGAGCAGTTCTTC	CASSLIPGERGNEQFF
.	TRBV27	TRBJ2-1	TRBD1	TGTGCCAGCAGTTCGAATACAGGGGTTCTATCTATCAATGAGCAGTTCTTC	CASSSNTGVLSINEQFF
.	TRBV12-3/TRBV12-4	TRBJ1-2	TRBD1	TGTGCCAGCTTGAGACAGGGGGCAAGTGGCTACACCTTC	CASLRQGASGYTF
.	TRBV5-1	TRBJ2-1	.	TGCGCCAGCAGCTTTAGCGGCTACAATGAGCAGTTCTTC	CASSFSGYNEQFF
.	TRBV11-2	TRBJ2-1	.	TGTGCCAGCAGCGCCATGGGACTCAATGAGCAGTTCTTC	CASSAMGLNEQFF
few	TRBV4-1	TRBJ1-2	.	TGCGCCAGCAGCCAAGACCGCCCGGGAGTTTACTATGGCTACACCTTC	CASSQDRPGVYYGYTF
.	TRBV11-2	TRBJ1-3	.	TGTGCCAGCAGCTTTGTCGGAGGGATCGCTGGAAACACCATATATTTT	CASSFVGGIAGNTIYF
.	TRBV28	TRBJ2-1	TRBD2	TGTGCCAGCAGTTTGGTGTCTAGCGGAAACAATGAGCAGTTCTTC	CASSLVSSGNNEQFF
.	TRBV25-1	TRBJ2-1	.	TGTGCCAGCAGTATAAACAGGGAAGGTTATGAGCAGTTCTTC	CASSINREGYEQFF
.	TRBV18	TRBJ1-5	.	TGTGCCAGCTCACCAGGGGAGGATCAGCCCCAGCATTTT	CASSPGEDQPQHF
once	TRBV10-3	TRBJ2-1	.	TGTGCCATCATGGCCGACTCCAATGAGCAGTTCTTC	CAIMADSNEQFF
.	TRBV5-1	TRBJ2-7	TRBD1	TGCGCCAGCAGCCCACAGGGGTCCTACGAGCAGTACTTC	CASSPQGSYEQYF
once	TRBV6-5	TRBJ1-2	.	TGTGCCAGCAGGGGACGGCAGAACTATGGCTACACCTTC	CASRGRQNYGYTF
.	TRBV27	TRBJ1-4	.	TGTGCCAGCAGTTTATCCACAGGAACTAATGAAAAACTGTTTTTT	CASSLSTGTNEKLFF
once	TRBV9	TRBJ1-2	TRBD1	TGTGCCAGCAGCGTAGGAGGGACAGGGAGCTATGGCTACACCTTC	CASSVGGTGSYGYTF
.	TRBV19	TRBJ1-6	.	TGTGCCAGTGAACGGGGCGCGTCCTATAATTCACCCCTCCACTTT	CASERGASYNSPLHF
.	TRBV13	TRBJ2-5	.	TGTGCCAGCAGCTTCGGGAGACCAAAAACAAGCATTCGGCACTTC	CASSFGRPKTSIRHF
.	TRBV28	TRBJ1-4	.	TGTGCCAGCAGGGGTTGGTCTTCGGCTAATGAAAAACTGTTTTTT	CASRGWSSANEKLFF
.	TRBV6-5	TRBJ2-6	.	TGTGCCAGCAGTTCGCAGTCTGGGGCCAACGTCCTGACTTTC	CASSSQSGANVLTF
.	TRBV24-1	TRBJ2-1	.	TGTGCCACCAGTGATTTTTCGGTAGGAGAGGGAATCGGTGAGCAGTTCTTC	CATSDFSVGEGIGEQFF
once	TRBV7-9	TRBJ2-7	TRBD1	TGTGCCAGCAGCCCCAGGGGGCGCGAGCAGTACTTC	CASSPRGREQYF
.	TRBV6-5	TRBJ1-3	.	TGTGCCAGCAGTATACAGGAGAGCTCTGGAAACACCATATATTTT	CASSIQESSGNTIYF
once	TRBV5-5	TRBJ2-1	.	TGTGCCAGCAGCCTGGACGGGAACTCCTACAATGAGCAGTTCTTC	CASSLDGNSYNEQFF
.	TRBV5-1	TRBJ1-1	.	TGCGCCAGCAGCTTGAGGGAGTTGAACACTGAAGCTTTCTTT	CASSLRELNTEAFF
.	TRBV29-1	TRBJ2-7	.	TGCAGCGCCCGGGTCGGGGGCTACGAGCAGTACTTC	CSARVGGYEQYF
.	TRBV7-9	TRBJ1-2	.	TGTGCCAGCAGCCCCGGGGGTCAATATGGCTACACCTTC	CASSPGGQYGYTF
.	TRBV12-3/TRBV12-4	TRBJ1-2	.	TGTGCCAGCAGGGACGGACAGCTTTATGGCTACACCTTC	CASRDGQLYGYTF
.	TRBV5-8	TRBJ1-5	.	TGTGCCAGCAGCTTGATAATACAGGTCAATAGCAATCAGCCCCAGCATTTT	CASSLIIQVNSNQPQHF
once	TRBV7-9	TRBJ2-1	.	TGTGCCAGCAGCTTAGAGGGGTCAGGCAATGAGCAGTTCTTC	CASSLEGSGNEQFF
.	TRBV11-3	TRBJ2-1	TRBD1	TGTGCCAGCAGCTCCCGGGACAGGGGTGATGAGCAGTTCTTC	CASSSRDRGDEQFF
.	TRBV3-1/TRBV3-2	TRBJ2-2	.	TGTGCCTCCACCTTGGGGGGTTGGAACACCGGGGAGCTGTTTTTT	CASTLGGWNTGELFF
once	TRBV18	TRBJ2-1	.	TGTGCCAGCTCTATATACCTGGCAGGGGCCTATGAGCAGTTCTTC	CASSIYLAGAYEQFF
.	TRBV5-1	TRBJ1-6	TRBD1	TGCGCCAGCAGCTTGTGGCCTACAGGGGACTCACCCCTCCACTTT	CASSLWPTGDSPLHF
.	TRBV28	TRBJ1-5	.	TGTGCCAGCAGGCACCGAAGGACGATGGGTCAGCCCCAGCATTTT	CASRHRRTMGQPQHF
.	TRBV7-2	TRBJ1-3	.	TGTGCCAGCAGCTTGAAGGACCTCTCTGGAAACACCATATATTTT	CASSLKDLSGNTIYF
.	TRBV7-7	TRBJ2-5	.	TGTGCCAGCAGCTTAGGGGCAGGAGGGCAAGAGACCCAGTACTTC	CASSLGAGGQETQYF
.	TRBV7-2	TRBJ2-1	TRBD2	TGTGCCAGCAGCCTTAGCGGGGGGACAAGGGAGCAGTTCTTC	CASSLSGGTREQFF
.	TRBV29-1	TRBJ2-7	.	TGCAGCGTTGTGGGGACCTACGAGCAGTACTTC	CSVVGTYEQYF
.	TRBV28	TRBJ2-3	TRBD1	TGTGCCAGCCCCCGGGGGACAGGGGATCTGACAGATACGCAGTATTTT	CASPRGTGDLTDTQYF
.	TRBV18	TRBJ1-2	.	TGTGCCAGCTCACCCACGTCCGAGGGCTACACCTTC	CASSPTSEGYTF
.	TRBV11-3	TRBJ2-1	TRBD2	TGTGCCAGCAGCTTAGGCCGGGCTAGCGGGGGGGCCGGTGGTGAGCAGTTCTTC	CASSLGRASGGAGGEQFF
.	TRBV7-3	TRBJ2-3	TRBD2	TGTGCCAGCAGCCCGGCGGGGGGGCCGAGATTTGATACGCAGTATTTT	CASSPAGGPRFDTQYF